The entry below describes one T cell receptor (beta chain). What it binds is unknown. TCRdb keeps only in-frame clones here, not all; method: immunoSEQ multiplex PCR. Altogether 160,000 or so clones are present, under 95% being singletons, with the ten largest covering about 4.2%. V trimming: 0 bases; J trimming: 2 bases; junction bases outside the gene matches: 3. CDR3 length equals 15 residues. Germline values: CDR1 SGHTA, CDR2 FQGNSA. This entry comes from a study of T cell responses to AZD1222 COVID-19 vaccine. Study-wide findings and caveats: A mostly white British donor set with more females was recruited, and clonal diversity was possibly underestimated. Breadth and depth of Spike-specific TCRs rose after two AZD1222 doses.

Specimen: peripheral blood, collected on day 0 of AZD1222 vaccination. This chain joins TRBV7-2 and TRBJ2-7; 8 bases are shared with TRBD2. This receptor was taken from an adult in good health. The CDR3 spells CASSLASGVTYEQYF. CDR3 sequence (DNA): TGTGCCAGCAGCTTAGCTAGCGGGGTCACCTACGAGCAGTACTTC.